This entry features one T cell receptor (beta chain) sequence. What antigen it recognizes has not been identified. No much larger clonotype is one base removed from it; base qualities were not supplied. This sample was taken from a study of tumor-infiltrating lymphocytes in primary liver carcinoma (dated by TCRdb to 2017 to 2019). Describing the broader study: The five patients, three men and two women aged 30 to 69 years, had hepatocellular carcinoma (four) or combined HCC and intrahepatic cholangiocarcinoma (one). The tumors of the five patients were staged as T1-T3 N0M0, with maximum diameters ranging from roughly 4.2 to 10 cm. Each sample produced about 3.5 to 8 million productive TCRbeta reads, and read depth showed no significant difference between tissue types. A total of about 35 specimens from 5 patients, comprising approximately 25 tumor regions, 5 adjacent noncancerous liver tissues and 5 peripheral blood samples, were covered by TCRbeta repertoire sequencing. Reproducibility between technical replicate repertoires was high, with correlation coefficients above 0.98 and mean shared-clone rates approximately 0.9. The study combined TCRbeta repertoire sequencing, expression microarrays and whole-exome sequencing across five regions of each liver tumor, with adjacent normal tissue and blood.

Points the paper makes about the study in general: Bulk unsorted samples precluded comparing CD4+ and CD8+ T cell repertoires. Repertoire overlap was found to be higher between tumor regions (mean roughly 35%) than between tumor-adjacent (about 17%) or tumor-blood (around 15%) pairs, consistent with antigen-driven expansion. Because sequencing covered only the TCR beta chain and unpaired alpha chains were not captured, true repertoire diversity is likely underestimated. A significantly larger repertoire fraction was made up by the top 250 clones in tumors than in blood (p = 0.039). The study included only four or five patients, and the authors note findings should be validated in a larger study.

The CDR3 runs 14 residues from the cysteine to the phenylalanine. Only CDR3 DNA is held: 42 bases, read in frame from base 1. The CDR1 and CDR2 encoded by the germline V gene are MNHEY and SVGAGI. A constant-region primer and ProtoScript II reverse transcriptase were used to reverse-transcribe TCRbeta-specific cDNA from roughly 0.55 ug total RNA. Three nested multiplex PCR rounds, following a slightly modified ARM-PCR procedure, were used to build the TCRbeta libraries. Each of the first two PCR rounds ran for roughly 11 cycles and used multiplex TRBV1-TRBV30 forward primers together with a Cbeta reverse primer. A final 25-cycle PCR with Deep VentR polymerase added sample barcodes and Illumina adapters. Before sequencing, amplicons between 200 and 500 bp were purified from gel using a QIAquick gel extraction kit. An Illumina HiSeq 2500 was used to sequence the TCRbeta amplicons, generating 250-bp paired-end reads. On the authors' methods: Quality trimming of reads was performed with Trimmomatic v0.33, and paired reads were merged with FLASH v1.2.11 so that full CDR3 sequences could be recovered. V, D and J germline segments were assigned to the rearranged TCRbeta sequences using MiGEC v1.2.1b. Clonotype statistics, along with Shannon-Wiener diversity indices, were calculated using VDJtools v1.0.0. To reduce sampling bias, subsequent analyses other than the diversity analysis used only the 250 most abundant clonotypes in each sample. TCRdb trimmed the raw reads at Q25, called clones with MiXCR and kept productive beta chains. Identical CDR3 proteins give one entry, which carries the most common genes and DNA. TCRdb, not the authors, supplied the V and J calls. The sample yields about 92,000 distinct CDR3 sequences; about 70% were counted once. The ten largest account for around 26% of the sample.

Total RNA and DNA were co-extracted from about 19-30 mg of bulk tissue with the AllPrep DNA/RNA mini kit, without cell sorting. Roughly five patients with histopathologically diagnosed primary liver carcinoma underwent surgical resection in China between late 2015 and 2016. Patients had chronic HBV infection and were treatment-naive at sampling. Pieces of fresh tumor and adjacent tissue were cut in half, with one half kept in RNAlater at -80 degrees C and the other half sent for histology. This clonotype originated in a man in his forties with primary liver carcinoma and hepatitis B virus infection. Sequencing was performed on tumor-adjacent normal liver tissue. Rearrangement joined TRBV6-5 to TRBJ2-3; the D region possibly corresponds to TRBD1 (5 bases align). The last part of the DNA fits TRBJ1-5 better; the J call may be wrong. The sequenced DNA: TGTGCCAGCGGTAGGGACGGACGCACAGATACGCAGCATTTT. Its coded protein is CASGRDGRTDTQHF.